Below are 23 T cell receptor beta chains sequenced from a single sample in a study of pediatric ulcerative colitis. The rectum was sampled with one to two pinch biopsies at colonoscopy. Method: immunoSEQ multiplex PCR; TCRdb's copy keeps in-frame clones and lacks some. The sample has 8,500 to 13,000 clones, roughly 82% seen once. The sample was gut tissue. The receptors shown here come from a girl under 18 who was a control in a study of pediatric ulcerative colitis.

This clone has just one count. The gene calls are TRBV9 and TRBJ2-2, with D maybe TRBD2 (5 bases). This CDR3 spans 17 amino acids. Trimming pared 0 bases from V and 0 bases from J, leaving 12 bases between. CDR1 is SGDLS and CDR2 is YYNGEE in the germline V gene. This chain's CDR3 is CASSVGGFSANTGELFF. CDR3 in DNA: TGTGCCAGCAGCGTAGGAGGGTTCAGCGCGAACACCGGGGAGCTGTTTTTT.

The chain recombines TRBV19 with TRBJ2-2; the match to TRBD2 covers 7 bases. Germline loops: CDR1 LNHDA, CDR2 SQIVND (reference sequence). Unmatched junction bases numbered 7, after V lost 5 bases and J lost 4 bases. This CDR3 region has 15 residues. The chain's CDR3 is CASSGLADATGELFF. Here the CDR3 DNA reads TGTGCCAGTAGTGGGCTAGCGGATGCCACCGGGGAGCTGTTTTTT.

Only a few counts were recorded for this clone. The chain is built from TRBV11-2 and TRBJ2-2, with 7 nucleotides matching TRBD2. The length of the CDR3 is 14 residues. V lost 2 bases, J lost 6 bases, and 3 bases stayed unmatched. Germline values: CDR1 SGHAT, CDR2 FQNNGV. The CDR3, as DNA: TGTGCCAGCAGCTTACGGGAGGCTTCCGGGGAGCTGTTTTTT. Its translation is CASSLREASGELFF.

The genes are TRBV18 and TRBJ1-4; weak D call: TRBD1 (5 bases). Trimming removed 3 bases at V and 1 base at J, with 21 bases between. Germline CDR1 is KGHSH and CDR2 is LQKENI. The CDR3 consists of 19 residues. The DNA for the CDR3 is TGTGCCAGCTCACCTTCTGGGCAGGGTAACTTGATAACTAATGAAAAACTGTTTTTT. Translating gives CASSPSGQGNLITNEKLFF.

The chain carries TRBV11-3 and TRBJ1-2, with TRBD1 as a possible D gene (6 bases). This CDR3 contains 15 residues. CDR1 is SGHNT and CDR2 is YENEEA in the germline V gene. V dropped 1 base and J dropped 4 bases, with 13 bases sitting between them. DNA of the CDR3: TGTGCCAGCAGCTTAGCCCCCACAGGGACCTATGGCTACACCTTC. Encoded protein: CASSLAPTGTYGYTF.

This chain joins TRBV15 and TRBJ2-1, with TRBD2 matching 11 bases. The germline V gene encodes CDR1 LNHNV and CDR2 YYDKDF (reference sequence). The CDR3 totals 15 residues. V lost 4 bases and J lost 4; bases outside the gene matches: 3. For the CDR3, the DNA is TGTGCCACCAGCAACTCTAGCGGGGGGTACAATGAGCAGTTCTTC. Amino acid sequence: CATSNSSGGYNEQFF.

The rearrangement uses TRBV7-9 and TRBJ1-1, with D perhaps matching TRBD1 (6 bases). Trimming took 2 bases from V and 5 from J, leaving 15 bases between them. The germline CDR1 and CDR2 sequences are SEHNR and FQNEAQ (reference sequence). The CDR3 extends over 15 amino acids. CDR3 coding DNA: TGTGCCAGCAGCTTAAGTCGGGGGCGCCGGACTGAAGCTTTCTTT. Its protein product is CASSLSRGRRTEAFF.

This sequence joins TRBV5-1 and TRBJ1-3; TRBD1 aligns across 9 bases. The junction had 3 bases not matched to a gene; V was cut back by 0 bases and J by 2 bases. CDR1 is SGHRS and CDR2 is YFSETQ in the germline V gene. The CDR3 has 16 amino acids. The CDR3 reads CASSLVGQGTGNTIYF. The CDR3 coding sequence is TGCGCCAGCAGCTTGGTCGGACAGGGGACTGGAAACACCATATATTTT.

The chain recombines TRBV28 with TRBJ2-5, with 8 positions matching TRBD1. Germline V gene data show CDR1 as MDHEN and CDR2 as SYDVKM. The V segment lost 4 bases and the J segment 4 bases; nucleotides outside the gene matches: 8. There are 15 residues in the CDR3. The CDR3 region is CASSSQGAVGETQYF. The CDR3 DNA reads as TGTGCCAGCAGTTCGCAGGGGGCGGTGGGAGAGACCCAGTACTTC.

The rearrangement uses TRBV30 and TRBJ2-3, with 7 bases aligning to TRBD2. Germline V gives CDR1 GTSNPN, CDR2 SVGIG (reference sequence). After removal of 0 bases from V and 2 bases from J, the junction contained 8 bases not matched to a gene. The CDR3 has 16 residues. The CDR3 DNA reads TGTGCCTGGAGTGTCTGGGAAAGCGGGATCACAGATACGCAGTATTTT. The encoded protein is CAWSVWESGITDTQYF.

This clone was seen a handful of times. The genes are TRBV23-1 and TRBJ2-3; a possible D gene is TRBD2 (6 bases). TRBV23-1 is placed among ORFs of uncertain function. The CDR3 is 18 residues long. With 3 bases removed from V and 6 bases from J, the gap between germline ends came to 25 bases. The CDR3 is CASSHSPLDSGSPDTQYF. The CDR3 nucleotides are TGCGCCAGCAGTCACTCCCCGCTGGATTCCGGGAGCCCGGATACGCAGTATTTT.

The V call is TRBV11-2, the J call TRBJ1-1; no reliable D call. Germline CDR1 is SGHAT and CDR2 is FQNNGV. The CDR3 length is 13 residues. V shed 1 base and J shed 3 bases, with 6 bases lying between them. This chain's CDR3 is CASSLGVDTEAFF. Written as DNA, the CDR3 is TGTGCCAGCAGCTTAGGGGTTGACACTGAAGCTTTCTTT.

This clone was recorded once. V usage is TRBV7-6 and J usage is TRBJ1-1; the D is unclear. The germline V gene has CDR1 SGHVS and CDR2 FNYEAQ. The V end lost 4 bases, the J end lost 1 base, and 7 bases lay between the germline ends. There are 13 residues in the CDR3. DNA for the CDR3: TGTGCCAGCAGCTACGCAGGGAACACTGAAGCTTTCTTT. Translation gives CASSYAGNTEAFF.

The chain recombines TRBV7-2 with TRBJ2-3; 7 bases match TRBD2. CDR1 SGHTA and CDR2 FQGNSA come from the germline V gene. V lost 4 bases, J lost 5 bases, and 0 bases stayed unmatched. CDR3 length equals 12 residues. The CDR3 bases are TGTGCCAGCAGCTGGGGGGGAGATACGCAGTATTTT. Translation: CASSWGGDTQYF.

This rearrangement joins TRBV5-4 to TRBJ1-1; 10 bases map to TRBD1. The V segment lost 0 bases and the J segment 6 bases; nucleotides outside the gene matches: 5. Germline V CDR1 and CDR2: SGHNT, YYREEE (reference sequence). This CDR3 region has 15 residues. CDR3 nucleotides: TGTGCCAGCAGCTTGGTTGGACAGGGGGGTGCTGAAGCTTTCTTT. As protein: CASSLVGQGGAEAFF.

The chain employs TRBV19 and TRBJ1-1; perhaps TRBD1 as D (5 bases). Germline CDR1 is LNHDA and CDR2 is SQIVND (reference sequence). V was clipped by 10 bases and J by 3 bases, with 21 bases between them. This CDR3 spans 15 amino acids. The CDR3 loop is CAIPDTQDRDTEAFF. The CDR3, as DNA: TGTGCCATTCCGGACACTCAAGACCGGGACACTGAAGCTTTCTTT. The variable domain in full, with the rest retrieved from reference TRBV19 and TRBJ1-1, is DGGITQSPKYLFRKEGQNVTLSCEQNLNHDAMYWYRQDPGQGLRLIYYSQIVNDFQKGDIAEGYSVSREKKESFPLTVTSAQKNPTAFYLCAIPDTQDRDTEAFFGQGTRLTVV.

V is TRBV5-4 and J is TRBJ2-3, with TRBD2 as a possible D gene (6 bases). The germline V and J ends were trimmed by 4 bases and 10 bases, with 16 bases remaining between them. CDR3 length equals 13 residues. From germline, CDR1 is SGHNT and CDR2 YYREEE (reference sequence). The CDR3 sequence is CASSVARGGSQYF. CDR3 bases: TGTGCCAGCAGCGTGGCGCGGGGCGGATCGCAGTATTTT.

The chain recombines TRBV27 with TRBJ2-1; 12 bases map to TRBD2. Germline lookup yields CDR1 MNHEY and CDR2 SMNVEV (reference sequence). The CDR3 has 18 residues. Unmatched junction bases numbered 9, after V lost 6 bases and J lost 0 bases. The DNA for the CDR3 is TGTGCCAGCAGGACCCGTACTAGCGGGAGGACCTCCTACAATGAGCAGTTCTTC. Translation: CASRTRTSGRTSYNEQFF.

V is TRBV27 and J is TRBJ2-7, with D perhaps TRBD2 (6 bases). CDR1 is MNHEY, CDR2 SMNVEV, per germline (reference sequence). V dropped 5 bases and J dropped 3 bases, with 14 bases sitting between them. The CDR3 totals 14 residues. The CDR3 spells CASSPWGVIYEQYF. The CDR3 region has the DNA TGTGCCAGCAGTCCCTGGGGGGTTATCTACGAGCAGTACTTC.

The chain has TRBV18 and TRBJ1-2, with 10 bases that match TRBD1. The V segment lost 4 bases and the J segment 3 bases; nucleotides outside the gene matches: 2. Germline-derived CDR1 and CDR2 are KGHSH and LQKENI. This CDR3 has 14 amino acids. As DNA, the CDR3 is TGTGCCAGCTCACGACAGGGGGCAGACTATGGCTACACCTTC. It specifies CASSRQGADYGYTF. The full variable domain, its missing parts supplied by reference TRBV18 and TRBJ1-2, is NAGVMQNPRHLVRRRGQEARLRCSPMKGHSHVYWYRQLPEEGLKFMVYLQKENIIDESGMPKERFSAEFPKEGPSILRIQQVVRGDSAAYFCASSRQGADYGYTFGSGTRLTVV.

The chain carries TRBV2 and TRBJ1-2; D not resolved. There are 13 residues in the CDR3. Deletions cut 6 bases from V and 2 bases from J, with 10 bases between. Germline V gene data show CDR1 as SNHLY and CDR2 as FYNNEI. This chain's CDR3 is CASSPTTNYGYTF. In nucleotides, the CDR3 is TGTGCCAGCAGCCCAACAACCAACTATGGCTACACCTTC.

The gene calls are TRBV5-8 and TRBJ2-1, with D perhaps TRBD2 (6 bases). CDR3 size: 16 residues. Trimming removed 1 base from V and 2 bases from J, with 13 bases in between. In germline, CDR1 is SGHTS, CDR2 YDEGEE. The CDR3 coding sequence is TGTGCCAGCAGCTTGCTGGCGGAGGGCCCCTACAATGAGCAGTTCTTC. Residues: CASSLLAEGPYNEQFF.

The chain couples TRBV6-6 to TRBJ2-3; D remains unclear. The CDR3 totals 11 residues. Trimming removed 2 bases from V and 6 bases from J, with 3 bases in between. In germline, CDR1 is MNHNY, CDR2 SVGAGI (reference sequence). The chain's CDR3 is CASSYGDTQYF. DNA for the CDR3: TGTGCCAGCAGTTACGGGGATACGCAGTATTTT.